The next 9 T cell receptor beta chains were all read from a single sample in a study of blood T cell repertoires in COVID-19. Generated by immunoSEQ multiplex PCR, the TCRdb table keeps only in-frame clones and is missing some. The table lists some 80,000 clones, roughly 81% of them singletons, with 11% in the top ten. Sequenced material: peripheral blood. These receptors were taken from a man aged 60 to 69 with COVID-19, enrolled during active disease.

V and J are TRBV7-2 and TRBJ1-4; 8 bases are shared with TRBD1. CDR1 and CDR2 (germline): SGHTA, FQGNSA. V shed 6 bases, J shed 2 bases, and the junction held 5 bases outside the gene matches. The CDR3 extends over 15 amino acids. The CDR3 nucleotides read TGTGCCAGCAGGGACAGGGTTGACACTAATGAAAAACTGTTTTTT. It encodes CASRDRVDTNEKLFF.

CDR3 region: CASRIATGERYDGYTF. The CDR3 bases are TGCGCCAGCAGAATAGCGACAGGGGAACGTTACGACGGCTACACCTTC. This chain connects TRBV5-1 to TRBJ1-2; 8 nucleotides line up with TRBD1. The CDR3 totals 16 residues. Germline CDR1 and CDR2: SGHRS and YFSETQ. V shed 5 bases, J shed 8 bases, and the junction held 17 bases outside the gene matches.

This rearrangement joins TRBV2 to TRBJ2-3; possible D gene TRBD2, 5 bases. This CDR3 has 14 residues. Germline assignment: CDR1 SNHLY and CDR2 FYNNEI. Trimming shortened V by 7 bases and J by 3 bases, and 14 bases separated the two germline ends. The CDR3 is CASTAAVGTDTQYF. The CDR3 DNA sequence: TGTGCCAGCACAGCAGCGGTGGGGACAGATACGCAGTATTTT.

The CDR3 protein is CASSGLRDNGNTIYF. Written as DNA, the CDR3 is TGTGCCAGTAGTGGGCTTCGGGACAATGGAAACACCATATATTTT. The chain has TRBV19 and TRBJ1-3, with D perhaps matching TRBD1 (6 bases). V was clipped by 5 bases and J by 3 bases, with 14 bases between them. The CDR3 runs 15 residues. Germline CDR1 and CDR2: LNHDA and SQIVND (reference sequence). The complete variable domain, with remaining parts taken from reference TRBV19 and TRBJ1-3, reads DGGITQSPKYLFRKEGQNVTLSCEQNLNHDAMYWYRQDPGQGLRLIYYSQIVNDFQKGDIAEGYSVSREKKESFPLTVTSAQKNPTAFYLCASSGLRDNGNTIYFGEGSWLTVV.

The rearrangement uses TRBV10-3 and TRBJ1-5; tentative D call: TRBD1 (6 bases). V was trimmed by 2 bases and J by 0 bases, leaving 11 bases between them. The CDR3 runs to 16 residues. Per germline, CDR1 ENHRY and CDR2 SYGVKD. DNA for the CDR3: TGTGCCATCAGTGAGGGGCAGGGGCTTAGCAATCAGCCCCAGCATTTT. Its translation is CAISEGQGLSNQPQHF.

The CDR3 spells CASSPATGLNYGYTF. In DNA, the CDR3 is TGCGCCAGCAGCCCCGCGACAGGGTTAAACTATGGCTACACCTTC. The J gene is TRBJ1-2, the V gene TRBV5-1, with TRBD1 matching 7 bases. V dropped 4 bases and J dropped 2; count of bases not matched to a gene: 8. CDR1 and CDR2 from the germline V gene are SGHRS and YFSETQ. The CDR3 contains 15 residues.

The V call is TRBV7-2, the J call TRBJ2-1; weak D call: TRBD2 (6 bases). Per the germline V gene, CDR1 is SGHTA and CDR2 is FQGNSA. Trimming shortened V by 2 bases and J by 7 bases, and 18 bases separated the two germline ends. This CDR3 comprises 16 residues. CDR3 in amino acids: CASSLYRAGFRNEQFF. The CDR3 DNA reads as TGTGCCAGCAGCTTATACCGCGCGGGGTTTCGAAATGAGCAGTTCTTC.

This rearrangement joins TRBV10-3 to TRBJ1-5; tentative D call: TRBD1 (6 bases). V was pared by 6 bases and J by 3 bases, with 12 bases between. The germline gives CDR1 ENHRY, CDR2 SYGVKD. This CDR3 region has 14 residues. The CDR3 reads CAIRPDSNNQPQHF. In DNA, the CDR3 is TGTGCCATCAGACCGGACAGTAACAATCAGCCCCAGCATTTT.

The V gene is TRBV27, the J gene TRBJ1-2, with 8 bases lining up with TRBD1. CDR1 MNHEY and CDR2 SMNVEV come from the germline V gene (reference sequence). After removal of 5 bases from V and 8 bases from J, the junction contained 10 bases not matched to a gene. CDR3 length: 14 amino acids. The chain's CDR3 is CASSPSDRASGYTF. Written as DNA, the CDR3 is TGTGCCAGCAGTCCATCGGACAGGGCAAGCGGCTACACCTTC.